The 11 T cell receptor beta chains given below trace back to one sample, sequenced in a study of blood T cell repertoires in COVID-19. Profiling relied on immunoSEQ multiplex PCR, and the TCRdb table lists in-frame clones only, not all of them. The sample contains roughly 380,000 clones, roughly 90% of which appear only once. Sequencing used PBMCs or T cells enriched from blood (not recorded which). These receptors all come from a woman younger than 45 who had recovered from COVID-19.

This chain connects TRBV3-1 (or the pseudogene TRBV3-2) to TRBJ2-1; D uncertain. Germline CDR1 and CDR2: LGHDT and YNNKEL (reference sequence). The CDR3 contains 13 residues. Trimming left V 4 bases short and J 8 bases short, with 12 bases between. The CDR3 protein is CASSPSGSYEQFF. The CDR3 DNA reads as TGTGCCAGCAGCCCGTCAGGCAGTTATGAGCAGTTCTTC.

The chain combines TRBV19 with TRBJ2-2; D ambiguous. From germline, CDR1 is LNHDA and CDR2 SQIVND (reference sequence). The CDR3 sequence is 14 residues long. Trimming stripped 3 bases from V and 2 bases from J, with 7 bases between. CDR3 DNA: TGTGCCAGTAGTATTCGGAGTAACACCGGGGAGCTGTTTTTT. This codes for CASSIRSNTGELFF. Using reference TRBV19 and TRBJ2-2 for the parts outside the CDR3, the full variable domain is DGGITQSPKYLFRKEGQNVTLSCEQNLNHDAMYWYRQDPGQGLRLIYYSQIVNDFQKGDIAEGYSVSREKKESFPLTVTSAQKNPTAFYLCASSIRSNTGELFFGEGSRLTVL.

The chain links TRBV10-3 to TRBJ2-2; tentatively, D is TRBD2 (6 bases). V lost 9 bases to trimming and J lost 2 bases, with 13 bases between them. This CDR3 comprises 14 residues. Looked up from germline, CDR1 is ENHRY and CDR2 is SYGVKD. The CDR3 region has the DNA TGTGCCATTACCGGGACTCTCAACACCGGGGAGCTGTTTTTT. Residues: CAITGTLNTGELFF.

The chain joins TRBV19 to TRBJ1-2; 9 bases align to TRBD1. The CDR3 has 13 residues. The V segment lost 7 bases and the J segment 4 bases; nucleotides outside the gene matches: 4. Germline-derived CDR1 and CDR2 are LNHDA and SQIVND (reference sequence). The CDR3 protein is CASTKQGAYGYTF. Written as DNA, the CDR3 is TGTGCCAGTACAAAACAGGGGGCCTATGGCTACACCTTC.

This clone has a handful of counts. Within the sample, other DNA sequences also encode this same CDR3. The chain links TRBV5-1 to TRBJ2-1; 9 nucleotides line up with TRBD2. In germline, CDR1 is SGHRS, CDR2 YFSETQ. This CDR3 spans 15 amino acids. J was trimmed by 4 bases and V by 0 bases; bases with no gene match: 2. CDR3 coding DNA: TGCGCCAGCAGCTTGGGCCTAGCGGGATACAATGAGCAGTTCTTC. It is translated as CASSLGLAGYNEQFF.

The rearrangement joins TRBV11-2 to TRBJ1-5, with D unclear. The CDR3 spans 13 residues. The germline gives CDR1 SGHAT, CDR2 FQNNGV. The V end lost 3 bases, the J end lost 6 bases, and 9 bases lay between the germline ends. Here the CDR3 reads CASSFGRAQPQHF. The CDR3 region has the DNA TGTGCCAGCAGCTTTGGGAGGGCTCAGCCCCAGCATTTT. Full variable domain (remainder filled in from reference TRBV11-2 and TRBJ1-5): EAGVAQSPRYKIIEKRQSVAFWCNPISGHATLYWYQQILGQGPKLLIQFQNNGVVDDSQLPKDRFSAERLKGVDSTLKIQPAKLEDSAVYLCASSFGRAQPQHFGDGTRLSIL.

V is TRBV27 and J is TRBJ2-5, with TRBD1 identical over 7 bases. This CDR3 has 14 residues. V was pared by 3 bases and J by 3 bases, with 4 bases of the junction left unmatched. Germline V gene data show CDR1 as MNHEY and CDR2 as SMNVEV (reference sequence). CDR3 in amino acids: CASSFVQGEETQYF. DNA of the CDR3: TGTGCCAGCAGTTTTGTTCAGGGGGAAGAGACCCAGTACTTC.

The rearrangement joins TRBV13 to TRBJ1-4; 7 bases match TRBD1. This CDR3 is built from 15 residues. V shed 5 bases, J shed 3 bases, and the junction held 6 bases outside the gene matches. Germline-derived CDR1 and CDR2 are PRHDT and FYEKMQ (reference sequence). This CDR3 is CASSQTGLANEKLFF. In nucleotides, the CDR3 is TGTGCCAGCAGCCAGACAGGGTTGGCTAATGAAAAACTGTTTTTT.

This clone has just a few counts. V usage is TRBV7-9 and J usage is TRBJ2-2; a weak D match, TRBD2 (6 bases). The CDR3 spans 16 residues. The germline V and J ends were trimmed by 1 base and 4 bases, with 13 bases remaining between them. CDR1 is SEHNR and CDR2 is FQNEAQ in the germline V gene (reference sequence). The CDR3 DNA reads TGTGCCAGCAGCTTAGAGGGGACTGCCCGCACCGGGGAGCTGTTTTTT. It specifies CASSLEGTARTGELFF.

A single count supports this clone. The rearrangement joins TRBV28 to TRBJ2-1, with 11 nucleotides matching TRBD2. From germline, CDR1 is MDHEN and CDR2 SYDVKM. The CDR3 is 12 residues long. Trimming took 8 bases from V and 8 from J; bases not matched to a gene: 2. The CDR3 nucleotides read TGTGCCAGCCTGACTAGCGGGGATGAGCAGTTCTTC. The encoded protein is CASLTSGDEQFF.

The V and J genes are TRBV19 and TRBJ2-3; 8 bases align to TRBD1. V gave up 6 bases and J gave up 1 base; unmatched junction bases: 3. CDR3 length: 14 amino acids. CDR1 and CDR2 (germline): LNHDA, SQIVND (reference sequence). CDR3 DNA: TGTGCCAGTAGCACAGGGGGAGGCACAGATACGCAGTATTTT. It is translated as CASSTGGGTDTQYF.